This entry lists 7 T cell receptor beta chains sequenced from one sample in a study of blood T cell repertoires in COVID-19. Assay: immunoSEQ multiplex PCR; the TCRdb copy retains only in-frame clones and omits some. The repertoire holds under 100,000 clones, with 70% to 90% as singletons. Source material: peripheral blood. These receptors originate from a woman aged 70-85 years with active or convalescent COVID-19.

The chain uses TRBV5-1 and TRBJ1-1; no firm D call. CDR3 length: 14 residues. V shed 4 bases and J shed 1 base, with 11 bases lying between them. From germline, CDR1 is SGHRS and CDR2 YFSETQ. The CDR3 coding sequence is TGCGCCAGCAGCACGCCGGGAGGGAACACTGAAGCTTTCTTT. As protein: CASSTPGGNTEAFF.

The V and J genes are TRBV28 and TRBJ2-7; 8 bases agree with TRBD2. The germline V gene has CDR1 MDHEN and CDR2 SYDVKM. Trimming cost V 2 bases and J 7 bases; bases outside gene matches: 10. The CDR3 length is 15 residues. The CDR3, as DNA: TGTGCCAGCAGTTTACATACGGGACCGGGAGGGGAGCAGTACTTC. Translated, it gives CASSLHTGPGGEQYF.

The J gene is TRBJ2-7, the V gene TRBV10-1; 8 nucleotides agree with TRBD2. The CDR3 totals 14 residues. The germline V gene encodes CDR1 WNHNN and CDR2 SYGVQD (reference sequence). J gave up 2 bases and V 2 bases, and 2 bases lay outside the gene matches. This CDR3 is CASSETGLAYEQYF. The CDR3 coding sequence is TGCGCCAGCAGTGAGACGGGACTAGCCTACGAGCAGTACTTC.

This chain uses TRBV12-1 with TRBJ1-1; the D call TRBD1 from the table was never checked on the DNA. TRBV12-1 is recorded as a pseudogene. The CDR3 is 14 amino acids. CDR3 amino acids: CASSRPKTGAEAFF. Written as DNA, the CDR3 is TGTGCCAGCAGCAGACCGAAGACAGGAGCAGAAGCTTTCTTT.

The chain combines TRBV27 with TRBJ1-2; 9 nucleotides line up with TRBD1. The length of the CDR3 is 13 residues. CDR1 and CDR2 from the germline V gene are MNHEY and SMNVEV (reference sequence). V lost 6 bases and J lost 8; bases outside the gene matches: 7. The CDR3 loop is CASSEQGARGYTF. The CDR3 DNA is TGTGCCAGCAGCGAACAGGGGGCGCGCGGCTACACCTTC.

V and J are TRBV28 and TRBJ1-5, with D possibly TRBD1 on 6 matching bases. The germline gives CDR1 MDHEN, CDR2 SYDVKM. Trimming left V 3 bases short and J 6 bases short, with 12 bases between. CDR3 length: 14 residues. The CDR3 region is CASSLPEGGQPQHF. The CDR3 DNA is TGTGCCAGCAGTTTGCCAGAAGGGGGTCAGCCCCAGCATTTT. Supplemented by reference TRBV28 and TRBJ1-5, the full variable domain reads DVKVTQSSRYLVKRTGEKVFLECVQDMDHENMFWYRQDPGLGLRLIYFSYDVKMKEKGDIPEGYSVSREKKERFSLILESASTNQTSMYLCASSLPEGGQPQHFGDGTRLSIL.

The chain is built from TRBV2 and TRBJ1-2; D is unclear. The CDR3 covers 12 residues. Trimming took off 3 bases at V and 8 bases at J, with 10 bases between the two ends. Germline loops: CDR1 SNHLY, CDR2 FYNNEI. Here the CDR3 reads CASSDRIQGYTF. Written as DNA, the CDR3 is TGTGCCAGCAGTGATAGAATACAGGGCTACACCTTC. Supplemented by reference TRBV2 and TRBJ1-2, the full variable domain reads EPEVTQTPSHQVTQMGQEVILRCVPISNHLYFYWYRQILGQKVEFLVSFYNNEISEKSEIFDDQFSVERPDGSNFTLKIRSTKLEDSAMYFCASSDRIQGYTFGSGTRLTVV.